This TCR beta chain was profiled in a study of blood T cell repertoires in COVID-19. This clone was picked up a small number of times. Per the authors' pipeline: Amplification with reference gene primers provided the estimates of nucleated cell counts. Generated by immunoSEQ multiplex PCR, the TCRdb table keeps only in-frame clones and is missing some. That table supplies the V and J calls and clone size; D and trimming were determined from the DNA. The table has around 260,000 clones, approximately 85% seen once. CDR3 size: 16 residues. Trimming removed 2 bases from V and 5 bases from J; junction bases left unmatched: 11. Germline CDR1 reads MNHEY; CDR2 reads SVGEGT.

The genes are TRBV6-2 or TRBV6-3 and TRBJ2-7, with 8 bases aligning to TRBD1. The sequenced sample was peripheral blood. The TCR was taken from a human donor with COVID-19, enrolled during active disease. The donor label of this sample is uncertain. The CDR3 loop is CASSYVQGAIVNEQYF. The CDR3 DNA sequence: TGTGCCAGCAGTTACGTTCAGGGGGCAATCGTCAACGAGCAGTACTTC.